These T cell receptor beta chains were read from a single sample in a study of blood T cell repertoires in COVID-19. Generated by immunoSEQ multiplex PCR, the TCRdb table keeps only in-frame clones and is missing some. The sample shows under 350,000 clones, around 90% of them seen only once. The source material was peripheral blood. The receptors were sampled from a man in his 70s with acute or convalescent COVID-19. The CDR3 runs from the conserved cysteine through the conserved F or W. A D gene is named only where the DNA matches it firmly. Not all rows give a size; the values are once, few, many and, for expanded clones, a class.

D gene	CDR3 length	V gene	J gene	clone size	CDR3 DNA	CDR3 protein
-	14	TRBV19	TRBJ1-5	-	TGTGCCAGTAGTTGGCCCGGGGGGAATCAGCCCCAGCATTTT	CASSWPGGNQPQHF
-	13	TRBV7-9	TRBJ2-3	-	TGTGCCAGCAGCTTATCCGGGGGAGATACGCAGTATTTT	CASSLSGGDTQYF
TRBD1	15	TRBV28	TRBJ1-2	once	TGTGCCAGCAGTTTATCGGGACAGGGAAACTATGGCTACACCTTC	CASSLSGQGNYGYTF
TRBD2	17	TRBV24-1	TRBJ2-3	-	TGTGCCACCAGTGATATCGGCCAGCGGGGGAGCACAGATACGCAGTATTTT	CATSDIGQRGSTDTQYF
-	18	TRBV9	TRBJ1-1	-	TGTGCCAGCAGCGTTTCTCCCGGGGAAGGGAGAACTGTCACTGAAGCTTTCTTT	CASSVSPGEGRTVTEAFF
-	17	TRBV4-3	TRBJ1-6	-	TGCGCCAGCAGCCAATCCTCGGACAGCTCCTATAATTCACCCCTCCACTTT	CASSQSSDSSYNSPLHF
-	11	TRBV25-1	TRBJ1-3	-	TGTGCCAGCAGTCCCGGGTACACCATATATTTT	CASSPGYTIYF
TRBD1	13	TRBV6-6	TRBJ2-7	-	TGTGCCAGCAGAGCGACAGGGATTTACGAGCAGTACTTC	CASRATGIYEQYF
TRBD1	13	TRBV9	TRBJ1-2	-	TGTGCCAGCAGCGCACAGGGGTCCTATGGCTACACCTTC	CASSAQGSYGYTF
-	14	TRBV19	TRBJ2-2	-	TGTGCCAGTAGTATAGCGGCCGGAGCCGGGGAGCTGTTTTTT	CASSIAAGAGELFF
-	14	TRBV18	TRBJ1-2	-	TGTGCCAGCTCGCGGGACCGAACTAACTATGGCTACACCTTC	CASSRDRTNYGYTF
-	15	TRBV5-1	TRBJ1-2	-	TGCGCCAGCAGCTTAACCGGCGACAGAAGCTATGGCTACACCTTC	CASSLTGDRSYGYTF
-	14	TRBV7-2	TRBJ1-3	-	TGTGCCAGCAGCTTGGCGACAGTTGGAAACACCATATATTTT	CASSLATVGNTIYF
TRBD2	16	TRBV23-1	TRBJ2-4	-	TGCGCCAGCAGTCCCCGACCGGGGGGGGCCAAAAACATTCAGTACTTC	CASSPRPGGAKNIQYF
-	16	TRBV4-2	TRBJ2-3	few	TGTGCCAGCAGCCAAGACTGGGTCGGGAAGGGTGATACGCAGTATTTT	CASSQDWVGKGDTQYF
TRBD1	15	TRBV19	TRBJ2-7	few	TGTGCCAGTAGTCAACCGGGACAGGGCGACTACGAGCAGTACTTC	CASSQPGQGDYEQYF
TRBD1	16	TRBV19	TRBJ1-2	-	TGTGCCAGTAGTGGGTTCCCGGGACAGGAGACCTATGGCTACACCTTC	CASSGFPGQETYGYTF
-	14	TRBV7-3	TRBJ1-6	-	TGTGCCAGCAGCTTAGACAGTGGCAATTCACCCCTCCACTTT	CASSLDSGNSPLHF
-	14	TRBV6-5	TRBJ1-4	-	TGTGCCAGCAGTAAATCAGGTCCCTGGGAAAAACTGTTTTTT	CASSKSGPWEKLFF
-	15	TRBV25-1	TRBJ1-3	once	TGTGCCAGCAGTGAAGCAGGGGCCGGTGGAAACACCATATATTTT	CASSEAGAGGNTIYF
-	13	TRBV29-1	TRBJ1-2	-	TGCAGCGTTGTATGGGGGGTGGACTATGGCTACACCTTC	CSVVWGVDYGYTF
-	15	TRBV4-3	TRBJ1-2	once	TGCGCCAGCAGCCAAGACAGGAGGCCGACCCATGGCTACACCTTC	CASSQDRRPTHGYTF
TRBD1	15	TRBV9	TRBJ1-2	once	TGTGCCAGCAGCGTAGGGGCAGGGGGAGACTATGGCTACACCTTC	CASSVGAGGDYGYTF
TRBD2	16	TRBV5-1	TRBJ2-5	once	TGCGCCAGCAGCTTGGGTCTAGCGGGAGGAGGGGAGACCCAGTACTTC	CASSLGLAGGGETQYF
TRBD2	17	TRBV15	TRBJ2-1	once	TGTGCCACCAGCAAAGTCTACCGGGGGGAAGGGCACAATGAGCAGTTCTTC	CATSKVYRGEGHNEQFF
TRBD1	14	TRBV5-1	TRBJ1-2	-	TGCGCCAGCAGCTCTGACAGGGGGATAAGTAGCTACACCTTC	CASSSDRGISSYTF
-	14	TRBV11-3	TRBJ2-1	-	TGTGCCAGCAGCCCAAGGGGGGCGGGAGATGAGCAGTTCTTC	CASSPRGAGDEQFF
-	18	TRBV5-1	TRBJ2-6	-	TGCGCCAGCAGCCCTGGACACGCCTCGAGCTCTGGGGCCAACGTCCTGACTTTC	CASSPGHASSSGANVLTF
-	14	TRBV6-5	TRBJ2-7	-	TGTGCCAGCAGAGGGGGAAGATTGACCTACGAGCAGTACTTC	CASRGGRLTYEQYF
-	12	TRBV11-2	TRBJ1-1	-	TGTGCCAGCAGCATAACCAACATAAAAGCTTTCTTT	CASSITNIKAFF
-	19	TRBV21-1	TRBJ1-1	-	TGTGCCAGCAGCCAACTTCGGGACGCACCCCTCCCGGGGGGTACTGAAGCTTTCTTT	CASSQLRDAPLPGGTEAFF